One and the same sample provided the 16 T cell receptor beta chains below, sequenced in a study of T cells in women clearing cervical HPV infection. Data came from immunoSEQ multiplex PCR; TCRdb stores just in-frame clones and leaves some out. The repertoire table contains approximately 35,000 clones. The sequencing sample was made of blood buffy coat. The receptors come from a woman aged 18 to 69 with a cervical HPV16 infection that either progressed to CIN3+ or cleared (not recorded which).

About this clone: The read stops 3 residues short of the end of the CDR3; the missing end is completed from the germline J gene. V and J are TRBV20-1 and TRBJ2-1, with 14 nucleotides matching TRBD2. The CDR3 extends over 15 amino acids. Trimming took 5 bases from V and 3 from J; bases not matched to a gene: 3. The germline V gene has CDR1 DFQATT and CDR2 SNEGSKA (reference sequence). The sequenced part of the CDR3 DNA is TGCAGTGCTTGGACTAGCGGGGGGATCTACAATGAG. Its translation: CSAWTSGGIYNE. The complete CDR3 sequence is CSAWTSGGIYNEQFF.

By frequency, this clone registers medium-sized. The read finishes 3 residues shy of the CDR3 end, and the germline J gene is used to complete it. The V gene is TRBV6-1, the J gene TRBJ2-3; D remains unclear. CDR3 size: 15 residues. Germline loops: CDR1 MNHNS, CDR2 SASEGT. V was trimmed by 1 base and J by 1 base, leaving 9 bases between them. The sequenced CDR3 bases are TGTGCCAGCAGTGAAGAGAGAGCCCGCACAGATACG. It yields the protein CASSEERARTDT. The whole CDR3 protein is CASSEERARTDTQYF.

CDR3 DNA, as far as it was read: TGCAGTGCCCGGGGACAGGGAGACTATGGC. Translated, it gives CSARGQGDYG. The complete CDR3 reads CSARGQGDYGYTF. The chain uses TRBV20-1 and TRBJ1-2; TRBD1 agrees at 9 bases. The read stops 3 residues short of the end of the CDR3; the missing end is completed from the germline J gene. The CDR3 runs 13 residues. From germline, CDR1 is DFQATT and CDR2 SNEGSKA (reference sequence). With V trimmed by 6 bases and J by 3 bases, 5 bases remained unmatched.

The CDR3: CASKGLGLDEQFF. CDR3 bases read: TGTGCCAGTAAGGGACTGGGGCTAGATGAG. The J gene is TRBJ2-1, the V gene TRBV19; perhaps TRBD2 as D (6 bases). The read halts 3 residues ahead of the CDR3 end, with the missing end drawn from the germline J gene. Germline values: CDR1 LNHDA, CDR2 SQIVND (reference sequence). Trimming left V 7 bases short and J 8 bases short, with 15 bases between. The CDR3 contains 13 residues.

A remark on this clone: The sequence runs out 3 residues before the end of the CDR3; the remainder is reconstructed from the germline J gene. The chain uses TRBV7-9 and TRBJ2-4, with D unresolved. CDR1 and CDR2 (germline): SEHNR, FQNEAQ (reference sequence). The CDR3 spans 13 residues. CDR3 bases read: TGTGCCAGCAGCTCCCCCGGGTACTATGGT. Translation: CASSSPGYYG. From start to end, the CDR3 is CASSSPGYYGQYF.

As concerns this clone: The read falls 3 residues short of the CDR3 end, and the missing part is taken from the germline J gene. This chain uses TRBV2 with TRBJ1-1; 8 bases match TRBD1. The CDR3 has 14 amino acids. The junction had 5 bases not matched to a gene; V was cut back by 7 bases and J by 1 base. CDR1 SNHLY and CDR2 FYNNEI come from the germline V gene. The CDR3 loop is CASKTGEENTEAFF. The part of the CDR3 DNA that was read is TGTGCCAGCAAGACAGGGGAAGAGAACACTGAA.

Regarding this clone: Sequencing ends 3 residues short of the CDR3 end; the germline J gene provides the rest. The chain joins TRBV12-3 or TRBV12-4 to TRBJ2-2; D ambiguous. CDR3 length: 13 amino acids. V was cut by 10 bases and J by 7 bases, with 16 bases left in between. The covered CDR3 bases are TGTGCCAACCCGACACCTCCCCACGGGGAG. It is translated as CANPTPPHGE. The complete CDR3 sequence is CANPTPPHGELFF.

Concerning this clone: The CDR3 end is not reached by the read, which stops 3 residues before it; the germline J gene fills it in. The V and J genes are TRBV19 and TRBJ1-2; D is possibly TRBD1 (6 bases). CDR1 and CDR2 (germline): LNHDA, SQIVND (reference sequence). The CDR3 contains 15 residues. The sequenced part of the CDR3 DNA is TGTGCCAGTAGTGTAACAGGGTATGTCACAGATACC. It yields the protein CASSVTGYVTDT. In full, the CDR3 reads CASSVTGYVTDTYTF.

Remarks on this clone: The read gets to within 3 residues of the CDR3 end, and the germline J gene fills in the rest. The V and J genes are TRBV29-1 and TRBJ2-7; 12 nucleotides line up with TRBD1. This CDR3 comprises 15 residues. Losses at the gene ends were 6 bases for V and 5 bases for J; bases not matched to a gene: 11. From germline, CDR1 is SQVTM and CDR2 ANQGSEA. The CDR3 DNA, read in part, is TGCAGCGTCGCTGACCGGGACAGGGGGCTGGACGAG. The encoded protein is CSVADRDRGLDE. The complete CDR3 reads CSVADRDRGLDEQYF.

On this clone itself: The read halts 3 residues ahead of the CDR3 end, with the missing end drawn from the germline J gene. This chain joins TRBV2 and TRBJ1-2, with D uncertain. Germline CDR1 reads SNHLY; CDR2 reads FYNNEI. The CDR3 runs 13 residues. CDR3 bases read: TGTGCCAGCAGTGAAATAAGGGCAGATACC. Its translation is CASSEIRADT. The entire CDR3 reads CASSEIRADTYTF.

CDR3 amino acids: CSAMETSGSYEQYF. The sequenced CDR3 bases are TGCAGTGCTATGGAGACTAGCGGTTCCTACGAG. The V and J genes are TRBV20-1 and TRBJ2-7; 9 nucleotides agree with TRBD2. The sequence runs out 3 residues before the end of the CDR3; the remainder is reconstructed from the germline J gene. Germline V lookup: CDR1 DFQATT, CDR2 SNEGSKA (reference sequence). The V segment lost 4 bases and the J segment 1 base; nucleotides outside the gene matches: 5. The CDR3 runs 14 residues.

With respect to this clone: The sequenced fragment ends 3 residues before the CDR3 boundary, so the rest is inferred from the germline J gene. The chain recombines TRBV6-4 with TRBJ1-2; D not certain. CDR3 length equals 14 residues. Germline CDR1 is MRHNA and CDR2 is SNTAGT. The sequenced part of the CDR3 DNA is TGTGCCAGCAGTCCCGCTAGCGGGAGCAATGAC. This sequence encodes CASSPASGSND. The CDR3 reads in full as CASSPASGSNDYTF.

Regarding this clone: The CDR3 extends 3 residues past the end of the read, so its final part is completed from the germline J gene. The V and J genes are TRBV7-3 and TRBJ1-2; D is perhaps TRBD1 (6 bases). The length of the CDR3 is 13 residues. With 2 bases removed from V and 4 bases from J, the gap between germline ends came to 8 bases. Germline CDR1 and CDR2: SGHTA and FQGTGA. CDR3 bases read: TGTGCCAGCAGCTTAGGACAGAGCTATGGC. Its translation is CASSLGQSYG. The whole CDR3 is CASSLGQSYGYTF.

With respect to this clone: The sequence runs out 3 residues before the end of the CDR3; the remainder is reconstructed from the germline J gene. The chain couples TRBV7-9 to TRBJ1-2; 7 bases are a match to TRBD1. The germline V gene has CDR1 SEHNR and CDR2 FQNEAQ (reference sequence). This CDR3 comprises 14 residues. This chain's CDR3 is CASSYIKGGPDYTF. CDR3 bases read: TGTGCCAGCAGCTATATCAAAGGGGGCCCCGAC. The complete variable domain, with remaining parts taken from reference TRBV7-9 and TRBJ1-2, reads DTGVSQNPRHKITKRGQNVTFRCDPISEHNRLYWYRQTLGQGPEFLTYFQNEAQLEKSRLLSDRFSAERPKGSFSTLEIQRTEQGDSAMYLCASSYIKGGPDYTFGSGTRLTVV.

A word on this clone: The read falls 3 residues short of the CDR3 end, and the missing part is taken from the germline J gene. V is TRBV19 and J is TRBJ2-2; D uncertain. CDR3 length equals 15 residues. CDR1 and CDR2 (germline): LNHDA, SQIVND (reference sequence). This CDR3 reads CASSIMSSYNSPLFF. The part of the CDR3 DNA that was read is TGTGCCAGTAGTATTATGAGCTCCTATAATTCACCG. Looking up the rest from reference TRBV19 and TRBJ2-2 gives the full variable domain: DGGITQSPKYLFRKEGQNVTLSCEQNLNHDAMYWYRQDPGQGLRLIYYSQIVNDFQKGDIAEGYSVSREKKESFPLTVTSAQKNPTAFYLCASSIMSSYNSPLFFGEGSRLTVL.

Turning to this clone: The read terminates 3 residues ahead of where the CDR3 ends, so the germline J gene completes it. The V call is TRBV11-2, the J call TRBJ2-7; a possible D gene is TRBD1 (6 bases). Germline V gene sequence: CDR1 SGHAT, CDR2 FQNNGV. Trimming shortened V by 5 bases and J by 2 bases, and 10 bases separated the two germline ends. CDR3 length: 13 residues. CDR3 in amino acids: CASSPDRAYEQYF. The sequenced CDR3 bases are TGTGCCAGCAGCCCGGACAGAGCCTACGAG.